This T cell receptor beta chain was obtained from a study of shared clonotypes between healthy human individuals (TCRdb year 2020). Regarding the complete study: The cohort included a few men and a couple of women between 18 and 49 years of age. Per donor, three plates each were used for CD4 naive and CD4 memory, two for CD8 naive, and one for CD8 memory. The study deeply sequenced blood TCR repertoires of five healthy adults to estimate repertoire size and the extent of clonotype sharing between individuals. To increase sequencing depth and limit assay-specific biases, different laboratories used diverse techniques to prepare libraries and sequence TCR repertoires. Each donor's leukapheresis produced roughly between roughly 0.94 and 9.5 billion PBMCs.

Spanning cysteine to phenylalanine, the CDR3 consists of 18 amino acids. The CDR3 DNA has 54 bases and is translated from base 1. Trimming at the junction amounts to 0 bases on V and 4 bases on J, and the germline ends lie 18 bases apart. CDR1 and CDR2 are drawn from the germline V gene: LGHNA, YNFKEQ. As for this clone: Its cognate antigen has yet to be identified. Base qualities were left out, and no much larger clone turns up one base away.

Using the deep immunoSEQ assay, multiplex PCR amplified TCR CDR3 regions from genomic DNA. Genomic DNA extracted from each cell subset was distributed evenly over all wells of several immunoSEQ 96-well plates, and each plate served as one replicate. Each replicate PCR for sorted subsets received about 200 ng genomic DNA, equal to tens of thousands of T cell genomes. Purified libraries were measured with a Qubit 3.0 fluorometer, size-checked on a Bioanalyzer 2100, and measured again with the KAPA Library Quantification kit. Every immunoSEQ 96-well plate was sequenced on a dedicated single-read 150-cycle Illumina NextSeq 550 flow cell. The study's processing was this. Because the immunoSEQ output included only junctional sequences and no quality scores, the filtering could not be the same as the filtering used for full-length reads. To assign V/J genes and CDR3, sequences were annotated using PyIR, a Python wrapper for IgBLAST v1.9, with IMGT germline references. Reads with weak V/J assignments (E-value above 1e-6), missing CDR3, stop codons, out-of-frame junctions, or ambiguous translated residues were removed. V3J clonotypes were defined by identical inferred V gene, J gene, and CDR3 amino acid sequence. Percentage overlap between repertoires was computed as shared unique clonotypes divided by the size of the smaller repertoire. Three approaches were used to assess repertoire richness: RTK rarefaction, the Chao1 estimator, and Recon v2.1 estimates of unobserved clonotypes. Generation probabilities were computed with OLGA for all TCRbeta clonotypes obtained by the gDNA method from several donors. TCRdb took this table from immuneACCESS and kept in-frame rearrangements with V and J called. Such tables lack part of the clones; where checked against another copy, unresolved V genes explain under half of the gap, and the rest is unexplained. V, J and clone size are those of that table, while D and trimming were read from the DNA. The sample table holds 2 million to 2.5 million clones, of which about 92% were seen once. 0.35% to 0.5% of the sample comes from the top ten.

The full study reports these points: Estimated clonotype richness was generally larger for naive than for memory subsets. Sharing across four donors was observed for about 4.8% of naive CD4, about 3.2% of naive CD8, about 2.3% of memory CD4, and roughly 0.4% of memory CD8 clonotypes. Incomplete sequencing was indicated by rarefaction of sorted-subset datasets, despite the large sequencing depth. Compared with non-shared clonotypes, the clonotypes found in all four sorted-subset donors had higher generation probabilities. Sampling was restricted to blood, and TCR repertoires in tissue are likely to differ from TCR repertoires in blood. The genetic and exposure-history diversity represented was limited by the small number of donors. Based on pairwise subsampling, the degree of clonotype sharing among donors was expected to be affected by sequencing depth.

The donors were healthy, HIV-negative adults with no recently reported acute infections or vaccinations. Every donor was a Caucasian adult residing in Nashville, Tennessee, USA. CD4+ T cells were enriched through magnetic negative selection, after which naive cells were positively selected on CD45RA and the remaining negative fraction served as the memory subset. Blood was collected by leukapheresis, and PBMCs were isolated by Ficoll-Histopaque density gradient centrifugation and then cryopreserved in liquid nitrogen vapor phase. Purity and quantity of every magnetically sorted T cell population were checked by analytical flow cytometry. From each sorted fraction, genomic DNA was isolated and quantified by UV absorbance on a Nanodrop 2000c.

This clonotype was sampled from a man younger than 35 in good health. Some clones in this sample may be carry-over from other donors' samples. The sequenced sample consisted of naive CD4+ T cells from PBMCs. This specimen's cell subset or site label, per the study, means: CD45RA+ positively selected. The V gene is TRBV4-2 and the J gene is TRBJ1-4, with TRBD1 tentatively as D gene (5 bases match). The nucleotide sequence reads TGTGCCAGCAGCCAAGATCTCGGCAGCGGCGGGGGTAATGAAAAACTGTTTTTT. It encodes CASSQDLGSGGGNEKLFF.